Sequencing of this TCR beta chain was carried out in a study of blood T cell repertoires in COVID-19. The CDR3 spans 16 residues. V lost 3 bases and J lost 6; bases outside the gene matches: 10. Germline V gives CDR1 LGHDT, CDR2 YNNKEL (reference sequence). Repertoires were generated with immunoSEQ multiplex PCR, while TCRdb's copy carries only in-frame clones and drops some. This sample has some 250,000 clones; approximately 85% occur once, and the top ten carry over 1.5%. This clone was detected only once. This TCR derives from a woman between 45 and 65 years old who had recovered from COVID-19. The genes are TRBV3-1 (or the pseudogene TRBV3-2) and TRBJ2-2, with 7 bases matching TRBD1. The sequencing input was PBMCs or T cells enriched from blood (not recorded which). CDR3 coding DNA: TGTGCCAGCAGCCAGACCGGGACAGCGGCCCCCGGGGAGCTGTTTTTT. It yields the protein CASSQTGTAAPGELFF.